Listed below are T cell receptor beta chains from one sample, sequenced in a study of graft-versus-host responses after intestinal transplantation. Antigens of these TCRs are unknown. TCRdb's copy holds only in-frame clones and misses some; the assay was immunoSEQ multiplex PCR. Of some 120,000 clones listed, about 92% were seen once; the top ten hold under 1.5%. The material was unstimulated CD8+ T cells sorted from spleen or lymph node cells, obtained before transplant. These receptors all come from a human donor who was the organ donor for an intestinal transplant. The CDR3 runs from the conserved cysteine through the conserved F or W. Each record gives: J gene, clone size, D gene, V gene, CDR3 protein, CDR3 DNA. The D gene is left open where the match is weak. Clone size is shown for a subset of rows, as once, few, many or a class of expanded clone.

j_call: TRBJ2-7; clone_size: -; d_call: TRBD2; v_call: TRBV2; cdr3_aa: CASSDARTSGTREQYF; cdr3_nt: TGTGCCAGCAGCGACGCAAGGACTAGCGGGACGCGCGAGCAGTACTTC
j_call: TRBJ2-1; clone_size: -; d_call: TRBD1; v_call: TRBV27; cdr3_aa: CASSLSGTGAYNEQFF; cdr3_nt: TGTGCCAGCAGTTTATCCGGGACAGGGGCCTACAATGAGCAGTTCTTC
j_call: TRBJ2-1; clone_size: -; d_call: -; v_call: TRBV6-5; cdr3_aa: CASSEGAKGQFF; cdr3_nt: TGTGCCAGCAGTGAAGGGGCTAAGGGGCAGTTCTTC
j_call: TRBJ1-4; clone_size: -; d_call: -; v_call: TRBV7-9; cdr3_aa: CASTRGSNEKLFF; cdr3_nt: TGTGCCAGCACCCGGGGGAGCAATGAAAAACTGTTTTTT
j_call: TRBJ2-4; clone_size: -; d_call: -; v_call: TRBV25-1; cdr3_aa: CASSYRGSKNIQYF; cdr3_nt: TGTGCCAGCAGCTACCGGGGGTCCAAAAACATTCAGTACTTC
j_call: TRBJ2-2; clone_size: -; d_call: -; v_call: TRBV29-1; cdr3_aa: CSVGTGLLNTGELFF; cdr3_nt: TGCAGCGTGGGTACGGGACTCCTGAACACCGGGGAGCTGTTTTTT
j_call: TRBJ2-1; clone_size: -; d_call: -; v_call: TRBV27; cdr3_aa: CASSIPTRGYEQFF; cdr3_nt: TGTGCCAGCAGTATCCCCACGAGAGGATACGAGCAGTTCTTC
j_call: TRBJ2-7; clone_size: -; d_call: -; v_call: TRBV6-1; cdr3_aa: CASSEIGGEQYF; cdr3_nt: TGTGCCAGCAGTGAGATAGGGGGCGAGCAGTACTTC
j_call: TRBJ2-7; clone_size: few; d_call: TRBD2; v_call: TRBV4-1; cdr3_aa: CASSQDPGTTYEQYF; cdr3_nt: TGCGCCAGCAGCCAAGATCCCGGGACTACCTACGAGCAGTACTTC
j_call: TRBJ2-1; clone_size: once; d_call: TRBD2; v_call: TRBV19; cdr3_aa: CASSPRLAGDTEQFF; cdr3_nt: TGTGCCAGTAGTCCCCGGCTAGCGGGAGATACTGAGCAGTTCTTC
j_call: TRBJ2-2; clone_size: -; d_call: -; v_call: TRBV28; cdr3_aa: CASSRQFTGELFF; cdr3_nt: TGTGCCAGCAGTCGTCAGTTCACCGGGGAGCTGTTTTTT
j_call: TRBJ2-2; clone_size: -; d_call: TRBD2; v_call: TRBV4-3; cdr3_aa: CASSQDSGGGELFF; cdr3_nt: TGCGCCAGCAGCCAAGATTCGGGGGGCGGGGAGCTGTTTTTT
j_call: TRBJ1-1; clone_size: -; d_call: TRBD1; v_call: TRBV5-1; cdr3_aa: CASSPQGLLNTEAFF; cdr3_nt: TGCGCCAGCAGCCCACAGGGGTTATTGAACACTGAAGCTTTCTTT
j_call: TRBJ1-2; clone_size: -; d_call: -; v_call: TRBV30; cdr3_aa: CAWSAGNYGYTF; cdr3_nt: TGTGCCTGGAGTGCAGGGAACTATGGCTACACCTTC
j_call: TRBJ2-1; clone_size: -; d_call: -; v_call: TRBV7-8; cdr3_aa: CASSWGEVSYNEQFF; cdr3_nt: TGTGCCAGCAGCTGGGGCGAGGTATCCTACAATGAGCAGTTCTTC
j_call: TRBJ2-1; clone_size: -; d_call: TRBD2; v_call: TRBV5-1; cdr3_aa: CASSFSSGIDEQFF; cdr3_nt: TGCGCCAGCAGCTTCTCTAGCGGGATTGATGAGCAGTTCTTC
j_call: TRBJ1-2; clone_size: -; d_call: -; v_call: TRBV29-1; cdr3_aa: CSVDEGVDGYTF; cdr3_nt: TGCAGCGTTGACGAGGGAGTAGACGGCTACACCTTC
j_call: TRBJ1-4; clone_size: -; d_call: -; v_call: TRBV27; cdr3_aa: CASSSMTESTNEKLFF; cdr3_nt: TGTGCCAGCAGTTCAATGACAGAATCAACTAATGAAAAACTGTTTTTT